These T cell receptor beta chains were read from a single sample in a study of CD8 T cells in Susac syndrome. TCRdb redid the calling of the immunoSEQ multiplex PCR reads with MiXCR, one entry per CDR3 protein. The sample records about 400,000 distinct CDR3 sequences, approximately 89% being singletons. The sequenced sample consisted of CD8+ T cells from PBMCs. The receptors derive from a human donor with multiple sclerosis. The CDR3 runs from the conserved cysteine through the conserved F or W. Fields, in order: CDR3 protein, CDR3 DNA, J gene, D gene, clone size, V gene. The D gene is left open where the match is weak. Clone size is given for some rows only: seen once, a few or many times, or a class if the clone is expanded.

CDR3aa: CASSYPGKGPNTEAFF
CDR3nt: TGTGCCAGCAGTTACCCAGGGAAGGGTCCAAACACTGAAGCTTTCTTT
j_gene: TRBJ1-1
d_gene: -
abundance: -
v_gene: TRBV6-2/TRBV6-3

CDR3aa: CAAGPNTGELFF
CDR3nt: TGTGCCGCAGGGCCGAACACCGGGGAGCTGTTTTTT
j_gene: TRBJ2-2
d_gene: -
abundance: -
v_gene: TRBV6-6

CDR3aa: CASQGGEETQYF
CDR3nt: TGTGCCAGCCAGGGGGGCGAGGAGACCCAGTACTTC
j_gene: TRBJ2-5
d_gene: -
abundance: once
v_gene: TRBV5-4

CDR3aa: CASSTGLHFEQYF
CDR3nt: TGTGCCAGCAGTACCGGACTACATTTCGAGCAGTACTTC
j_gene: TRBJ2-7
d_gene: -
abundance: -
v_gene: TRBV2

CDR3aa: CASSSATGLSTDTQYF
CDR3nt: TGTGCCAGCAGTTCCGCGACAGGGTTGAGCACAGATACGCAGTATTTT
j_gene: TRBJ2-3
d_gene: TRBD1
abundance: -
v_gene: TRBV12-3/TRBV12-4

CDR3aa: CASSYSGFGNQPQHF
CDR3nt: TGTGCCAGCAGTTACTCCGGTTTCGGCAATCAGCCCCAGCATTTT
j_gene: TRBJ1-5
d_gene: -
abundance: few
v_gene: TRBV6-5

CDR3aa: CASSPLDRLTEAFF
CDR3nt: TGTGCCAGCAGCCCGCTCGACCGGCTCACTGAAGCTTTCTTT
j_gene: TRBJ1-1
d_gene: -
abundance: -
v_gene: TRBV11-2

CDR3aa: CASDRESTGELFF
CDR3nt: TGTGCCAGCGACAGGGAATCGACCGGGGAGCTGTTTTTT
j_gene: TRBJ2-2
d_gene: TRBD1
abundance: -
v_gene: TRBV28

CDR3aa: CSVLGGFPYEQYF
CDR3nt: TGCAGCGTGTTAGGGGGATTTCCCTACGAGCAGTACTTC
j_gene: TRBJ2-7
d_gene: -
abundance: few
v_gene: TRBV29-1

CDR3aa: CASSLAPGPGNTIYF
CDR3nt: TGTGCCAGCAGCTTAGCCCCAGGGCCTGGAAACACCATATATTTT
j_gene: TRBJ1-3
d_gene: -
abundance: -
v_gene: TRBV7-2

CDR3aa: CASSVAVNTEAFF
CDR3nt: TGTGCCAGCAGCGTTGCAGTGAACACTGAAGCTTTCTTT
j_gene: TRBJ1-1
d_gene: -
abundance: -
v_gene: TRBV5-8

CDR3aa: CGTGTTNYEQYF
CDR3nt: TGTGGGACGGGGACGACGAATTACGAGCAGTACTTC
j_gene: TRBJ2-7
d_gene: -
abundance: -
v_gene: TRBV27

CDR3aa: CASKETENTEAFF
CDR3nt: TGTGCCAGTAAAGAGACTGAGAACACTGAAGCTTTCTTT
j_gene: TRBJ1-1
d_gene: -
abundance: -
v_gene: TRBV19

CDR3aa: CATSRDPAGPYNEQFF
CDR3nt: TGTGCCACCAGCAGAGACCCAGCGGGGCCCTACAATGAGCAGTTCTTC
j_gene: TRBJ2-1
d_gene: TRBD2
abundance: -
v_gene: TRBV15

CDR3aa: CTSSQGVAQPQHF
CDR3nt: TGCACCAGCAGCCAAGGGGTCGCTCAGCCCCAGCATTTT
j_gene: TRBJ1-5
d_gene: -
abundance: -
v_gene: TRBV4-1

CDR3aa: CSVEVVDSQHNEQFF
CDR3nt: TGCAGCGTTGAAGTGGTTGACAGTCAGCACAATGAGCAGTTCTTC
j_gene: TRBJ2-1
d_gene: -
abundance: -
v_gene: TRBV29-1

CDR3aa: CALGPRQRSPGELFF
CDR3nt: TGTGCCCTTGGTCCGAGACAGCGATCACCCGGGGAGCTGTTTTTT
j_gene: TRBJ2-2
d_gene: -
abundance: -
v_gene: TRBV30

CDR3aa: CASSYATRTEAFF
CDR3nt: TGTGCCAGCAGTTATGCTACGAGGACTGAAGCTTTCTTT
j_gene: TRBJ1-1
d_gene: -
abundance: -
v_gene: TRBV27

CDR3aa: CASSVVGRGYNEQFF
CDR3nt: TGTGCCAGCAGCGTAGTCGGCAGGGGCTACAATGAGCAGTTCTTC
j_gene: TRBJ2-1
d_gene: -
abundance: -
v_gene: TRBV9

CDR3aa: CASSLWTSNEQFF
CDR3nt: TGTGCCAGCAGTTTATGGACTAGCAATGAGCAGTTCTTC
j_gene: TRBJ2-1
d_gene: TRBD2
abundance: -
v_gene: TRBV27

CDR3aa: CASSEFGTEAFF
CDR3nt: TGTGCCAGCAGTGAATTTGGGACTGAAGCTTTCTTT
j_gene: TRBJ1-1
d_gene: -
abundance: -
v_gene: TRBV25-1

CDR3aa: CAWSVDGGSNQPQHF
CDR3nt: TGTGCCTGGAGTGTAGACGGCGGTAGCAATCAGCCCCAGCATTTT
j_gene: TRBJ1-5
d_gene: -
abundance: -
v_gene: TRBV30

CDR3aa: CSVVTSAAYEQYF
CDR3nt: TGCAGCGTTGTGACTAGCGCTGCCTACGAGCAGTACTTC
j_gene: TRBJ2-7
d_gene: TRBD2
abundance: -
v_gene: TRBV29-1

CDR3aa: CASLPSGGPDTQYF
CDR3nt: TGTGCCAGCCTCCCTTCGGGAGGGCCAGATACGCAGTATTTT
j_gene: TRBJ2-3
d_gene: TRBD2
abundance: few
v_gene: TRBV6-1

CDR3aa: CASSVTTPSSYNSPLHF
CDR3nt: TGTGCCAGCAGTGTCACCACTCCGAGCTCCTATAATTCACCCCTCCACTTT
j_gene: TRBJ1-6
d_gene: -
abundance: -
v_gene: TRBV2

CDR3aa: CASSVAGGPHEQYF
CDR3nt: TGTGCCAGCAGCGTAGCTGGGGGGCCCCACGAGCAGTACTTC
j_gene: TRBJ2-7
d_gene: -
abundance: -
v_gene: TRBV9

CDR3aa: CAGETGAYEQYF
CDR3nt: TGTGCCGGTGAGACAGGAGCCTACGAGCAGTACTTC
j_gene: TRBJ2-7
d_gene: -
abundance: -
v_gene: TRBV2

CDR3aa: CASSSDSPRLAEQYF
CDR3nt: TGCGCCAGCAGCTCGGACAGTCCCCGTCTTGCCGAGCAGTACTTC
j_gene: TRBJ2-7
d_gene: -
abundance: -
v_gene: TRBV5-1

CDR3aa: CASSLAGLPEAFF
CDR3nt: TGTGCCAGCAGCTTGGCCGGCTTGCCTGAAGCTTTCTTT
j_gene: TRBJ1-1
d_gene: -
abundance: -
v_gene: TRBV5-4

CDR3aa: CASNSGQGYEQYF
CDR3nt: TGTGCCAGCAACTCGGGACAGGGCTACGAGCAGTACTTC
j_gene: TRBJ2-7
d_gene: TRBD1
abundance: -
v_gene: TRBV7-9

CDR3aa: CASSAWDELEQFF
CDR3nt: TGTGCCAGCAGCGCCTGGGACGAGCTGGAGCAGTTCTTC
j_gene: TRBJ2-1
d_gene: -
abundance: -
v_gene: TRBV9

CDR3aa: CASSTTGTGGDGYTF
CDR3nt: TGTGCCAGTAGTACCACCGGGACAGGGGGCGATGGCTACACCTTC
j_gene: TRBJ1-2
d_gene: TRBD1
abundance: -
v_gene: TRBV19

CDR3aa: CASRVGTGVEQYF
CDR3nt: TGTGCCAGCAGGGTGGGGACAGGGGTCGAGCAGTACTTC
j_gene: TRBJ2-7
d_gene: TRBD1
abundance: -
v_gene: TRBV7-9

CDR3aa: CASSALQGTLANVLTF
CDR3nt: TGTGCCAGCAGTGCACTTCAGGGAACTCTCGCCAACGTCCTGACTTTC
j_gene: TRBJ2-6
d_gene: -
abundance: few
v_gene: TRBV6-1

CDR3aa: CASTISLGVLGETQYF
CDR3nt: TGTGCCAGCACCATTTCCTTAGGGGTGTTGGGAGAGACCCAGTACTTC
j_gene: TRBJ2-5
d_gene: -
abundance: few
v_gene: TRBV7-6

CDR3aa: CASSTGTSNEKLFF
CDR3nt: TGCGCCAGCAGCACCGGGACAAGTAATGAAAAACTGTTTTTT
j_gene: TRBJ1-4
d_gene: -
abundance: once
v_gene: TRBV5-1

CDR3aa: CASSMGQHLTGELFF
CDR3nt: TGTGCCAGCAGCATGGGACAGCACCTCACCGGGGAGCTGTTTTTT
j_gene: TRBJ2-2
d_gene: TRBD1
abundance: -
v_gene: TRBV6-5

CDR3aa: CASSQVVNHYEQYF
CDR3nt: TGCGCCAGCAGCCAAGTAGTAAATCACTACGAGCAGTACTTC
j_gene: TRBJ2-7
d_gene: -
abundance: -
v_gene: TRBV4-1

CDR3aa: CASSSYAGTSDYEQYF
CDR3nt: TGTGCCAGCAGCTCGTACGCCGGGACAAGCGACTACGAGCAGTACTTC
j_gene: TRBJ2-7
d_gene: -
abundance: few
v_gene: TRBV7-8

CDR3aa: CAWSELGGYEQYF
CDR3nt: TGTGCCTGGAGTGAGTTGGGTGGGTACGAGCAGTACTTC
j_gene: TRBJ2-7
d_gene: -
abundance: few
v_gene: TRBV30